The entry below gives a single TCR beta chain sequence along with its context. The data stem from a study of blood T cell repertoires in COVID-19. For the study at large: Both acute and convalescent COVID-19 samples were obtained from the United States, Italy and Spain. T cells, B-cell-depleted T cells, or PBMCs provided the cDNA or gDNA that served as material.

The V and J ends lost 5 bases and 2 bases respectively, with 16 bases between them. CDR1 and CDR2 from the germline V gene are MDHEN and SYDVKM. The CDR3 runs 16 residues. Study processing details: Amplification from reference gene primers served as the basis for estimated nucleated cell counts. Data came from immunoSEQ multiplex PCR; TCRdb stores just in-frame clones and leaves some out. That table is the source of V, J and clone size, and D and trimming were worked out from the DNA. The sample has fewer than 350,000 clones; around 86% are singletons. The chain couples TRBV28 to TRBJ2-1; tentatively, D is TRBD1 (5 bases). This TCR derives from an older woman with active or convalescent COVID-19. Sequencing was carried out using peripheral blood. In DNA, the CDR3 is TGTGCCAGCAGTATCAGTTCGCGACAGCCCTACAATGAGCAGTTCTTC. Protein sequence: CASSISSRQPYNEQFF.